The entry that follows covers one TCR beta chain sequence. CDR3 size: 15 residues. Germline values: CDR1 MGHRA, CDR2 YSYEKL. The V and J ends lost 3 bases and 2 bases, in that order; junction bases with no gene match: 5. The sample originates from a study of cytomegalovirus exposure and HLA in healthy donors. The PCR was carried out with 60 Vbeta primers and 13 Jbeta primers. Assay: immunoSEQ multiplex PCR; the TCRdb copy retains only in-frame clones and omits some. The table records about 180,000 clones, about four fifths of them present only once. Sequencing input: PBMCs. The chain combines TRBV4-1 with TRBJ1-2; 8 nucleotides match TRBD1. This receptor was taken from a woman aged 50 to 60 in good health and CMV-seronegative. The CDR3 DNA is TGCGCCAGCAGCCACTCGACAGGGGTGAACTATGGCTACACCTTC. Protein product: CASSHSTGVNYGYTF.